This T cell receptor beta chain was sequenced for a study of tumor-infiltrating lymphocytes in localized non-small cell lung cancer. Germline-derived CDR1 and CDR2 are KGHSH and LQKENI. V dropped 1 base and J dropped 7 bases, with 8 bases sitting between them. The CDR3 consists of 12 residues. The assay was immunoSEQ multiplex PCR, and TCRdb's table has in-frame clones only and misses some. The sample holds some 29,000 clones; approximately 85% are singletons and the top ten take approximately 2%. Source material: lung tumor tissue. The TCR was taken from a human donor with non-small cell lung cancer. The chain links TRBV18 to TRBJ2-7; unclear D gene. The CDR3 DNA sequence: TGTGCCAGCTCACCACTGGGAAGAGAGCAGTACTTC. This codes for CASSPLGREQYF.